The 4 T cell receptor beta chains in this list originate from one sample, sequenced in a study of T cells expressing NK-cell markers. Following a re-call of the 5' RACE reads, TCRdb has one entry per CDR3 protein and lacks DNA. The sample totals approximately 460,000 distinct CDR3 sequences; its top ten clones hold 7.3%. The sequenced sample was blood T cells: a sorted CD56 or NKG2C T cell subset, CD4+ or CD8+ T cells, or bulk PBMC T cells (not recorded which). Receptors were obtained from a woman aged 18-69 years in good health.

V gene TRBV20-1 combines with J gene TRBJ1-2. CDR3 size: 17 residues. Germline V gene sequence: CDR1 DFQATT, CDR2 SNEGSKA (reference sequence). The chain's CDR3 is CSATRRETALGVGGYTF.

This chain links TRBV24-1 with TRBJ1-4; as DNA is missing, the TRBD1 call by TCRdb cannot be tested. The CDR3 runs to 13 residues. Germline V gene data show CDR1 as KGHDR and CDR2 as SFDVKD. The CDR3 region is CATSKGTNEKLFF.

The V gene is TRBV12-3 or TRBV12-4, the J gene TRBJ1-2; TCRdb's assignment of TRBD1 cannot be checked, as there is no DNA. CDR3 length: 11 amino acids. Here the CDR3 reads CASSRAKGYTF.

This chain joins TRBV7-2 and TRBJ2-1; TCRdb names TRBD2, which stays unverified in the absence of DNA. Germline V gene sequence: CDR1 SGHTA, CDR2 FQGNSA. The CDR3 totals 15 residues. The CDR3 loop is CASSTSGGGDNEQFF.